This entry describes one T cell receptor (beta chain). There is no known antigen for this receptor. Per-base quality was not reported, and no clone a single base away is much larger than it. The record originates from a study of blood T cell repertoires in COVID-19 (dated by TCRdb to 2019 to 2021). In terms of the full investigation: The collaborator samples originated in the United States, Italy and Spain and spanned the acute and convalescent phases of COVID-19. Deeply sampled blood TCRbeta repertoires from subjects exposed to, actively infected with, or recovered from COVID-19 were included in the dataset. A freely available public database, intended as a resource for researchers studying the immune response to SARS-CoV-2, is where the repertoires were released. A de-identified subject ID, COVID-19 status, age in years and sex were almost always included in the sample metadata. The prospective study material was composed of cDNA or gDNA derived from T cells, B-cell-depleted T cells, or PBMCs. HLA class I and class II types, where available, came from metadata supplied by the sample provider rather than from assay-based typing. The samples were drawn from two sources: the first 160 participants of the ongoing ImmuneRACE study, and 1,254 subjects contributed by 6 global collaborators.

TCRbeta CDR3 regions were amplified from genomic DNA using the immunoSEQ Assay, a bias-controlled multiplex PCR. On the authors' methods: Within the assay, amplification of reference gene primers was used to estimate how many nucleated cells each sample contained. To quantify the absolute abundance of each unique TCRbeta CDR3 rearrangement, sequence reads were collapsed and filtered. For each sample, productive Simpson clonality was calculated by taking the square root of Simpson's diversity index across productive rearrangements. TCRdb holds this immuneACCESS table with in-frame rearrangements only. Some clones are missing; in checked studies, unresolved V genes explain under half, and the rest has no known cause. The V and J calls and clone size are taken from that table; D and trimming were inferred from the DNA. The sample data list some 320,000 clones, and 70% to 90% of these were observed just once. The top ten constitute approximately 7% of the sample.

Another Seattle source contributed samples from volunteer blood donors who had recovered from COVID-19. Each collaborating institution followed its own protocols to collect whole blood in K2EDTA tubes. For TCRbeta analysis, collaborator samples were shipped as frozen whole blood, as isolated PBMCs, or as DNA extracted from either sample type. Trimming accounts for 7 bases at V and 6 bases at J, while the number of junction bases matched to no gene is 10. The CDR3 goes from the cysteine to the phenylalanine over 15 residues. Kept here is only the CDR3 DNA, which spans 45 bases and is read in frame from base 1. From a lookup of the germline V gene (reference sequence), CDR1 and CDR2 are LNHDA and SQIVND. Broader findings and caveats from the paper: How much clinical and demographic metadata was included differed by source and by participant, and the metadata was provided uncurated.

Recombination joined TRBV19 with TRBJ2-2; TRBD1 agrees with 8 junctional bases. This TCR was recovered from a woman in her twenties or thirties who had recovered from COVID-19. Input material: peripheral blood. The DNA reads TGTGCCAGTAAGCGACAGGGGAGGACTCCCGGGGAGCTGTTTTTT. Its translation reads: CASKRQGRTPGELFF.